This T cell receptor (beta chain) derives from a study of blood T cell repertoires in COVID-19. Whole-study context: Samples taken during acute and convalescent COVID-19 were collected in the United States, Italy and Spain. T cells, B-cell-depleted T cells, or PBMCs provided the cDNA or gDNA that served as material.

Germline CDR1 is MNHEY and CDR2 is SMNVEV (reference sequence). The CDR3 is 14 residues long. V lost 1 base, J lost 9 bases, and 4 bases stayed unmatched. Methods used by the authors: It was from reference gene primer amplification that nucleated cell counts were estimated. Using immunoSEQ multiplex PCR, the repertoire was profiled, and TCRdb retains in-frame clones only, with some absent. That table is the source of V, J and clone size, and D and trimming were worked out from the DNA. The sample has tens of thousands of clones, approximately 79% seen once. V usage is TRBV27 and J usage is TRBJ2-7; TRBD1 matches 12 bases. This sequence originates from a man aged 60 to 69 with active or convalescent COVID-19. Sequences were obtained from peripheral blood. The DNA for the CDR3 is TGTGCCAGCAGTTTATTGGGACAGGGGGCGGCGCAGTACTTC. It encodes CASSLLGQGAAQYF.